This T cell receptor (beta chain) was sequenced during a study of control samples from healthy donors and cancer patients. Repertoires were generated with immunoSEQ multiplex PCR, while TCRdb's copy carries only in-frame clones and drops some. In the table there are about 150,000 clones, 80% to 95% of which are singletons. From germline, CDR1 is KGHDR and CDR2 SFDVKD. The CDR3 sequence is 14 residues long. Trimming cost V 0 bases and J 5 bases, with 7 bases left between them. Sequencing was carried out using blood. The sequence was collected from a man younger than 35 in good health. The J gene is TRBJ2-1, the V gene TRBV24-1; D remains ambiguous. The CDR3 DNA follows: TGTGCCACCAGTGATTTGTCCCGAGACAATGAGCAGTTCTTC. This gives the protein CATSDLSRDNEQFF.